The 15 T cell receptor beta chains in this list originate from one sample, sequenced in a study of T-cell memory formation after mild COVID-19. TCRdb re-analysed the 5' RACE reads in MiXCR, keeping a single row per CDR3 protein. The table lists roughly 160,000 distinct CDR3 sequences, about 9.9% of them singletons. The sample taken for sequencing was PBMCs or a T cell subset sorted from them (not recorded which). The receptors stem from a man between 18 and 35 years old who had mild COVID-19 (a few samples of this study predate the infection). Cell type and time point are not known.

This clonotype was seen only a few times. The chain carries TRBV7-2 and TRBJ2-7; D is unclear. Trimming left V 5 bases short and J 0 bases short, with 14 bases between. Germline values: CDR1 SGHTA, CDR2 FQGNSA. This CDR3 is 15 amino acids long. For the CDR3, the DNA is TGTGCCAGCAGCGAGCCGACGGCCGGCTCCTACGAGCAGTACTTC. Its protein product is CASSEPTAGSYEQYF. The full variable domain, rest sourced from reference TRBV7-2 and TRBJ2-7, is GAGVSQSPSNKVTEKGKDVELRCDPISGHTALYWYRQSLGQGLEFLIYFQGNSAPDKSGLPSDRFSAERTGGSVSTLTIQRTQQEDSAVYLCASSEPTAGSYEQYFGPGTRLTVT.

This clonotype has a handful of counts. The chain carries TRBV6-5 and TRBJ2-7; the D gene is possibly TRBD1 (5 bases). Germline assignment: CDR1 MNHEY and CDR2 SVGAGI. The CDR3 has 13 amino acids. V was trimmed by 5 bases and J by 7 bases, leaving 15 bases between them. CDR3 bases: TGTGCCAGCAGTCGTACAGGAGAAGTTGAGCAGTACGTC. It translates to CASSRTGEVEQYV.

This clonotype was seen more than once but under ten times. The rearrangement uses TRBV3-1 and TRBJ1-2; no reliable D call. Trimming left V 1 base short and J 7 bases short, with 7 bases between. Germline V gene data show CDR1 as LGHDT and CDR2 as YNNKEL (reference sequence). The CDR3 is 12 amino acids. The CDR3 sequence is CASSQGTSGYTF. CDR3 nucleotides: TGTGCCAGCAGCCAAGGGACTTCTGGCTACACCTTC.

This sequence joins TRBV5-1 and TRBJ1-6; D unresolved. Trimming took off 1 base at V and 4 bases at J, with 6 bases between the two ends. The CDR3 is 14 residues long. The V gene's germline CDR1 is SGHRS and CDR2 YFSETQ. The CDR3 loop reads CASSLREYNSPLHF. CDR3 DNA sequence: TGCGCCAGCAGCTTGAGGGAGTATAATTCACCCCTCCACTTT.

The rearrangement joins TRBV20-1 to TRBJ1-2; D ambiguous. This CDR3 region has 15 residues. Trimming stripped 4 bases from V and 8 bases from J, with 23 bases between. Germline loops: CDR1 DFQATT, CDR2 SNEGSKA (reference sequence). CDR3 nucleotide sequence: TGCAGTGCTATTCTCGGCTCATACCGAACATACGGCTACACCTTC. Amino acid sequence: CSAILGSYRTYGYTF.

The CDR3 bases are TGTGCCAGCAGTGACGAGGCTAGGGGGAACCAGTTCTTC. This translates into CASSDEARGNQFF. The gene calls are TRBV6-1 and TRBJ2-1; tentative D call: TRBD1 (6 bases). Trimming shortened V by 3 bases and J by 13 bases, and 16 bases separated the two germline ends. This CDR3 has 13 amino acids. Germline CDR1 and CDR2: MNHNS and SASEGT.

This chain links TRBV30 with TRBJ2-3, with unresolved D. The germline V gene encodes CDR1 GTSNPN and CDR2 SVGIG (reference sequence). This CDR3 is built from 13 residues. The V end was cut by 4 bases, the J end by 1 base, with 9 bases between. The CDR3 here is CAWTNHRTDTQYF. For the CDR3, the DNA is TGTGCCTGGACCAATCACCGCACAGATACGCAGTATTTT.

This clonotype is medium-sized (0.01 to 0.1%) within its sample. The rearrangement joins TRBV20-1 to TRBJ2-1; TRBD2 agrees at 7 bases. V shed 6 bases, J shed 4 bases, and the junction held 9 bases outside the gene matches. The germline V gene has CDR1 DFQATT and CDR2 SNEGSKA (reference sequence). The CDR3 runs 14 residues. The CDR3 nucleotides read TGCAGTGCCAAGAACTCGGGGGGATACAATGAGCAGTTCTTC. This gives the protein CSAKNSGGYNEQFF.

This clonotype was recorded many times. The J gene is TRBJ2-7, the V gene TRBV7-2; TRBD1 matches at 10 bases. Trimming at V came to 6 bases and at J to 7 bases, leaving 6 bases not matched to a gene. Germline CDR1 reads SGHTA; CDR2 reads FQGNSA. There are 13 residues in the CDR3. DNA for the CDR3: TGTGCCAGCAGGGGGACAGGGGCCAGAGAGCAGTACTTC. It translates to CASRGTGAREQYF.

This clonotype was counted between two and nine times. The CDR3 loop is CASSWTGFSGYTF. CDR3 in DNA: TGTGCCAGCAGCTGGACAGGTTTCTCTGGCTACACCTTC. The chain links TRBV7-9 to TRBJ1-2; TRBD1 matches at 7 bases. The CDR3 has 13 amino acids. The V segment lost 4 bases and the J segment 7 bases; nucleotides outside the gene matches: 6. The V gene's germline CDR1 is SEHNR and CDR2 FQNEAQ (reference sequence).

This clonotype was counted between two and nine times. The chain has TRBV7-8 and TRBJ1-5; no definite D call. Germline V gives CDR1 SGHVS, CDR2 FQNEAQ. The CDR3 consists of 15 residues. V lost 5 bases and J 7 bases, leaving 18 bases between the germline ends. The CDR3 spells CASSPDGMGEQPQHF. The CDR3 DNA reads as TGTGCCAGCAGCCCCGATGGTATGGGAGAGCAGCCCCAGCATTTT.

This clonotype was detected a few times. The CDR3 coding sequence is TGTGCCAGCTCCAGGTCCCGGATTGGTGAGCAGTTCTTC. Residues: CASSRSRIGEQFF. The rearrangement uses TRBV11-2 and TRBJ2-1; no clear D. V was clipped by 8 bases and J by 9 bases, with 17 bases between them. CDR1 SGHAT and CDR2 FQNNGV come from the germline V gene. The CDR3 totals 13 residues.

In this sample, this clonotype turned up many times. The genes are TRBV5-1 and TRBJ2-7, with a possible D match to TRBD2 (6 bases). Between the trimmed V and J ends, which lost 0 bases and 0 bases, there was a span of 16 bases. The CDR3 loop spans 17 amino acids. CDR1 is SGHRS, CDR2 YFSETQ, per germline. CDR3 DNA: TGCGCCAGCAGCTTGGTGGTCGGCGGGGCCCTCTCCTACGAGCAGTACTTC. It is translated as CASSLVVGGALSYEQYF.

The chain links TRBV7-2 to TRBJ2-2; the match to TRBD2 covers 10 bases. This CDR3 contains 16 residues. The germline CDR1 and CDR2 sequences are SGHTA and FQGNSA. Unmatched junction bases numbered 2, after V lost 0 bases and J lost 4 bases. CDR3 in amino acids: CASSLAAGGATGELFF. Here the CDR3 DNA reads TGTGCCAGCAGCTTAGCAGCGGGGGGGGCCACCGGGGAGCTGTTTTTT.

This clonotype was picked up many times. This chain joins TRBV6-2 or TRBV6-3 and TRBJ2-1; D not resolved. The CDR3 has 13 residues. The V gene lost 2 bases and the J gene lost 2 bases, with 4 bases spanning the gap. Germline CDR1 and CDR2: MNHEY and SVGEGT. The CDR3 loop is CASSYRAYNEQFF. The CDR3 DNA reads as TGTGCCAGCAGTTACAGGGCCTACAATGAGCAGTTCTTC.